The present T cell receptor (beta chain) was sequenced within a study of prognosis after radiotherapy for stage I lung cancer (dated by TCRdb to the early 2020s). Background on the whole study: Between early 2018 and 2019, roughly 19 patients with stage I NSCLC were enrolled in Nanjing, China. Of the enrolled patients, under 15 had newly diagnosed primary stage I lung tumors, while four or five had oligometastatic NSCLC following surgical resection of the primary tumor. The study profiled peripheral blood TCR beta repertoires from stage I NSCLC patients before and after stereotactic body radiotherapy and related them to distant failure. The cohort comprised roughly 12 men and six or seven women with a median age of roughly 75 years, ranging from about 53 to 84 years. No patient received concurrent therapy alongside SBRT. Distant metastases were developed by four of the 19 patients after SBRT, at a median of around seven months, whereas no significant progression was observed in the other 15 patients. Image-guided IMRT or VMAT was used to deliver SBRT in 3 to 5 fractions at a biologically effective dose of at least 100 Gy. Every patient was regarded as medically inoperable, because of comorbidities in around eleven cases and refusal of surgery in 7 cases. A total of approximately 38 blood samples from some 19 patients were sequenced, with one sample obtained before and one obtained after SBRT for each patient. About 12 patients had adenocarcinoma and six or seven had squamous cell carcinoma as the tumor histology.

A note on this clonotype: Its antigen is not yet known. Base qualities were left out, and no much larger clone turns up one base away.

Two rounds of multiplex PCR were performed to amplify the TCR beta CDR3 region from genomic DNA. In the first PCR round, primers specific to each TRBV and TRBJ gene were used, and the primer sequences were filed in Chinese patent CN105087789A. Universal primers were used in the second PCR round. The Roche High Pure PCR Template Preparation Kit was used to extract genomic DNA from the frozen PBMCs. An Illumina HiSeq 3000 was used to sequence the libraries paired-end with 151 bp reads. The paper's data handling went like this. CutAdapt was used to discard raw reads that did not contain the multiplex PCR primer sequences. PEAR was used to merge high-quality paired reads into contigs. TRB V, D and J gene segments were assigned to each contig with MiXCR by alignment to reference sequences. To remove sequencing errors, CDR3 sequences were clustered according to base quality and sequence similarity. Shannon entropy normalized by the natural log of productive TCR sequence number was used as the measure of diversity. To get clonality, Shannon entropy was divided by the natural log of the number of unique clonotypes, and that result was subtracted from one. Progression-free survival cut-offs for repertoire metrics were chosen using the Youden index of ROC curves, with analyses run in R 3.5.3. The raw public reads went through TCRdb reprocessing: fastp at Q25, MiXCR clone calling, in-frame beta chains kept. Rows with a matching CDR3 protein are joined into one entry that keeps the most common DNA and genes. The V and J calls, along with clone size, are taken from TCRdb and not from the paper's own processing. The sample includes under 25,000 distinct CDR3 sequences, with about 46% observed a single time. Together, the top ten hold 32% of the sample.

Its CDR3 holds 14 amino acids, cysteine through phenylalanine. Just the 42-base CDR3 DNA is kept, in frame starting at base 1. V is shortened by 0 bases, J by 4 bases, and the region joining them spans 7 bases. CDR1 and CDR2, looked up from the germline V gene, are KGHDR and SFDVKD. No patient had a history of other malignancies or prior chemotherapy or radiotherapy, and all had node-negative disease on CT and PET/CT. At each of two time points, approximately 6 milliliters of peripheral venous blood were collected in EDTA tubes. PBMCs were isolated by Ficoll-Paque Plus density-gradient centrifugation. Immediately after collection, samples were stored at -80 degrees C until analysis. Study-wide findings and limitations: The small cohort and short follow-up limited the study, so independent validation of the findings is needed. TRBV and TRBJ usage frequencies reportedly varied with metastasis status, involving two V genes at baseline and nine V and two J genes after SBRT. Post-SBRT Shannon entropy and its change from baseline were lower in patients who developed distant metastases; baseline Shannon entropy was not associated with metastases. All reported P values were unadjusted for multiple comparisons. No determination of tumor specificity was made for expanded TCR clones. A decrease in unique TCR clone counts was observed after SBRT (median 10,088 before versus several thousand after; Wilcoxon paired P=0.011).

The chain employs TRBV24-1 and TRBJ2-3, with TRBD2 tentatively as D gene (5 bases match). The TCR comes from a donor aged 50 or older with non-small cell lung cancer. This sample comprised PBMCs, obtained before or after stereotactic body radiation therapy (not recorded which). The DNA reads as follows: TGTGCCACCAGTGATTTGACCGGGGCAGATACGCAGTATTTT. Its amino acids are CATSDLTGADTQYF.